This passage covers 25 T cell receptor beta chains from one sample sequenced in a study of shared clonotypes between healthy human individuals. TCRdb's table, derived via immunoSEQ multiplex PCR, lists solely in-frame clones and lacks some. The data hold some 2 million clones, with around 95% observed a single time. Specimen: naive CD4+ T cells sorted from blood. Subset reported: CD45RA+ positively selected. The receptors originated from a man aged 18 to 30 in good health.

Notes on this clone: The same CDR3 is also encoded by other DNA sequences in this sample. The chain has TRBV7-9 and TRBJ2-7; D is uncertain. CDR1 and CDR2 from the germline V gene are SEHNR and FQNEAQ (reference sequence). The CDR3 has 12 residues. Trimming cost V 5 bases and J 4 bases, with 9 bases left between them. The CDR3 coding sequence is TGTGCCAGCAGCCTCGCCGCATACGAGCAGTACTTC. It specifies CASSLAAYEQYF.

Concerning this clone: At the DNA level, this CDR3 is encoded by other sequences in the same sample as well. CDR3 DNA: TGTGCCAGCTCAAGGGACAGGGGTCCCTACGAGCAGTACTTC. Amino acid sequence: CASSRDRGPYEQYF. J is TRBJ2-7 and V is TRBV18, with 10 positions matching TRBD1. V lost 5 bases to trimming and J lost 2 bases; unmatched junction nucleotides: 3. The V gene's germline CDR1 is KGHSH and CDR2 LQKENI. The CDR3 extends over 14 amino acids.

In the case of this clone: Distinct nucleotide sequences in the sample also encode this CDR3. This rearrangement joins TRBV5-1 to TRBJ1-1, with D maybe TRBD1 (5 bases). Trimming took 0 bases from V and 0 from J, leaving 9 bases between them. Germline V gives CDR1 SGHRS, CDR2 YFSETQ. This CDR3 comprises 15 residues. The CDR3 loop reads CASSLGQGVNTEAFF. The CDR3 nucleotides are TGCGCCAGCAGCTTGGGCCAGGGAGTGAACACTGAAGCTTTCTTT. The variable domain in full, with the rest retrieved from reference TRBV5-1 and TRBJ1-1, is KAGVTQTPRYLIKTRGQQVTLSCSPISGHRSVSWYQQTPGQGLQFLFEYFSETQRNKGNFPGRFSGRQFSNSRSEMNVSTLELGDSALYLCASSLGQGVNTEAFFGQGTRLTVV.

This chain joins TRBV5-1 and TRBJ2-7; TRBD2 aligns across 13 bases. Germline lookup yields CDR1 SGHRS and CDR2 YFSETQ. J was trimmed by 5 bases and V by 3 bases; bases with no gene match: 8. The CDR3 has 16 amino acids. CDR3 sequence: CASSSGTSGIGHEQYF. Written as DNA, the CDR3 is TGCGCCAGCAGCTCCGGGACTAGCGGGATCGGGCACGAGCAGTACTTC.

The rearrangement uses TRBV19 and TRBJ2-3, with D perhaps TRBD1 (6 bases). Germline CDR1 and CDR2: LNHDA and SQIVND (reference sequence). The CDR3 contains 14 residues. Between the trimmed V and J ends, which lost 7 bases and 1 base, there was a span of 12 bases. The CDR3 coding sequence is TGTGCCAGTACTCAGGGGCCGGGCACAGATACGCAGTATTTT. Protein product: CASTQGPGTDTQYF.

The rearrangement joins TRBV29-1 to TRBJ2-5; TRBD2 aligns across 9 bases. Per germline, CDR1 SQVTM and CDR2 ANQGSEA. Trimming cost V 7 bases and J 3 bases; bases outside gene matches: 12. There are 15 residues in the CDR3. CDR3 nucleotides: TGCAGCGCACGAGAGGGCGGGGGGGCCGAAGAGACCCAGTACTTC. This encodes CSAREGGGAEETQYF. Full variable domain (rest looked up from reference TRBV29-1 and TRBJ2-5): SAVISQKPSRDICQRGTSLTIQCQVDSQVTMMFWYRQQPGQSLTLIATANQGSEATYESGFVIDKFPISRPNLTFSTLTVSNMSPEDSSIYLCSAREGGGAEETQYFGPGTRLLVL.

The CDR3 spells CASSILAGIYEQYF. CDR3 in DNA: TGTGCCAGTAGTATCCTAGCGGGGATCTACGAGCAGTACTTC. This rearrangement joins TRBV19 to TRBJ2-7; TRBD2 matches 9 bases. The germline CDR1 and CDR2 sequences are LNHDA and SQIVND (reference sequence). The V and J ends lost 3 bases and 3 bases, in that order; junction bases with no gene match: 3. This CDR3 has 14 residues. The entire variable domain, with the rest obtained from reference TRBV19 and TRBJ2-7, is as follows: DGGITQSPKYLFRKEGQNVTLSCEQNLNHDAMYWYRQDPGQGLRLIYYSQIVNDFQKGDIAEGYSVSREKKESFPLTVTSAQKNPTAFYLCASSILAGIYEQYFGPGTRLTVT.

J is TRBJ2-7 and V is TRBV27; a weak D match, TRBD1 (6 bases). Trimming removed 2 bases from V and 7 bases from J, with 9 bases in between. CDR3 length: 12 amino acids. Germline values: CDR1 MNHEY, CDR2 SMNVEV (reference sequence). CDR3 protein: CASSLPGAEQYF. CDR3 coding DNA: TGTGCCAGCAGTTTACCAGGGGCAGAGCAGTACTTC.

To note about this clone: Additional DNA sequences in this sample encode the identical CDR3. The chain links TRBV19 to TRBJ1-1; D might be TRBD1 (5 bases). The CDR3 spans 15 residues. Germline V lookup: CDR1 LNHDA, CDR2 SQIVND (reference sequence). Trimming removed 6 bases from V and 2 bases from J, with 16 bases in between. CDR3 sequence: CASSKSGTANTEAFF. Written as DNA, the CDR3 is TGTGCCAGTAGCAAATCCGGGACCGCTAACACTGAAGCTTTCTTT.

As for this clone: The same CDR3 is also encoded by other DNA sequences in this sample. V usage is TRBV4-1 and J usage is TRBJ1-2, with TRBD1 matching over 7 bases. The V segment lost 3 bases and the J segment 2 bases; nucleotides outside the gene matches: 3. Germline V CDR1 and CDR2: MGHRA, YSYEKL. This CDR3 is built from 14 residues. CDR3 region: CASSQLQGNYGYTF. The CDR3 nucleotides are TGCGCCAGCAGCCAGCTACAGGGGAACTATGGCTACACCTTC.

This clone was seen only once. The J gene is TRBJ2-5, the V gene TRBV11-2; D perhaps matches TRBD2 (6 bases). The V end was cut by 0 bases, the J end by 14 bases, with 13 bases between. Germline values: CDR1 SGHAT, CDR2 FQNNGV. This CDR3 contains 12 residues. The CDR3 sequence: CASSLERGPAYF. DNA of the CDR3: TGTGCCAGCAGCTTAGAGCGGGGACCCGCCTACTTC. Full variable domain (remainder filled in from reference TRBV11-2 and TRBJ2-5): EAGVAQSPRYKIIEKRQSVAFWCNPISGHATLYWYQQILGQGPKLLIQFQNNGVVDDSQLPKDRFSAERLKGVDSTLKIQPAKLEDSAVYLCASSLERGPAYFGPGTRLLVL.

The chain links TRBV5-4 to TRBJ2-2; 9 bases agree with TRBD1. Per germline, CDR1 SGHNT and CDR2 YYREEE (reference sequence). The CDR3 spans 17 residues. V trimming: 4 bases; J trimming: 0 bases; junction bases outside the gene matches: 7. In nucleotides, the CDR3 is TGTGCCAGCAGCCCGGACAGGGGACTATCGAACACCGGGGAGCTGTTTTTT. It encodes CASSPDRGLSNTGELFF.

This clone occurred once. The genes are TRBV28 and TRBJ2-3; 8 bases match TRBD1. This CDR3 contains 14 residues. Germline loops: CDR1 MDHEN, CDR2 SYDVKM. The V gene end was trimmed by 6 bases and the J gene end by 2 bases; junction bases not matched to a gene: 4. CDR3: CASRTGALTDTQYF. In DNA, the CDR3 is TGTGCCAGCAGGACAGGGGCTCTCACAGATACGCAGTATTTT.

As for this clone: Other DNA sequences in the sample encode the same CDR3. This rearrangement joins TRBV2 to TRBJ1-2, with a possible D match to TRBD1 (5 bases). Trimming removed 4 bases at V and 0 bases at J, with 9 bases between. In germline, CDR1 is SNHLY, CDR2 FYNNEI. CDR3 size: 14 residues. CDR3 in amino acids: CASSGQGANYGYTF. CDR3 nucleotide sequence: TGTGCCAGCAGTGGGCAGGGAGCTAACTATGGCTACACCTTC.

On this clone: The sample carries other DNA sequences with the same CDR3. The V and J genes are TRBV30 and TRBJ2-2, with D hard to call. The CDR3 runs to 13 residues. The V and J ends lost 2 bases and 0 bases respectively, with 4 bases between them. Germline CDR1 GTSNPN, CDR2 SVGIG (reference sequence). CDR3 sequence (DNA): TGTGCCTGGAGTCAGACGAACACCGGGGAGCTGTTTTTT. This codes for CAWSQTNTGELFF.

To note about this clone: The sample has other DNA sequences that encode this CDR3 too. The chain couples TRBV7-9 to TRBJ2-6, with D unclear. The germline V gene has CDR1 SEHNR and CDR2 FQNEAQ (reference sequence). The CDR3 spans 15 residues. Trimming took 0 bases from V and 4 from J, leaving 7 bases between them. CDR3 coding DNA: TGTGCCAGCAGCTTAGCTAGCTCCGGGGCCAACGTCCTGACTTTC. Encoded protein: CASSLASSGANVLTF. Using reference TRBV7-9 and TRBJ2-6 for the parts outside the CDR3, the full variable domain is DTGVSQNPRHKITKRGQNVTFRCDPISEHNRLYWYRQTLGQGPEFLTYFQNEAQLEKSRLLSDRFSAERPKGSFSTLEIQRTEQGDSAMYLCASSLASSGANVLTFGAGSRLTVL.

The J gene is TRBJ1-1, the V gene TRBV30; TRBD1 agrees at 9 bases. Germline CDR1 GTSNPN, CDR2 SVGIG (reference sequence). V gave up 5 bases and J gave up 3 bases; unmatched junction bases: 4. This CDR3 spans 13 amino acids. The CDR3 DNA follows: TGTGCCTGGGCTCGGGACAGGGACACTGAAGCTTTCTTT. Translating gives CAWARDRDTEAFF.

This clone was counted a single time. Other DNA sequences of this sample code for an identical CDR3. This sequence joins TRBV6-1 and TRBJ2-7; 10 bases map to TRBD2. Trimming cost V 9 bases and J 2 bases; bases outside gene matches: 1. The CDR3 runs 12 residues. CDR1 and CDR2 (germline): MNHNS, SASEGT. The chain's CDR3 is CASSGGTYEQYF. The CDR3 DNA follows: TGTGCCAGTAGCGGGGGGACCTACGAGCAGTACTTC.

The chain has TRBV19 and TRBJ1-5; D is unresolved. The germline CDR1 and CDR2 sequences are LNHDA and SQIVND (reference sequence). The V gene lost 8 bases and the J gene lost 5 bases, with 10 bases spanning the gap. This CDR3 spans 12 amino acids. CDR3 region: CASRRSYQPQHF. The CDR3 DNA is TGTGCCAGTCGGAGAAGTTATCAGCCCCAGCATTTT.

The V and J genes are TRBV5-6 and TRBJ1-2, with a possible D match to TRBD1 (5 bases). The CDR3 runs to 15 residues. With 1 base removed from V and 2 bases from J, the gap between germline ends came to 12 bases. CDR1 is SGHDT and CDR2 is YYEEEE in the germline V gene. The CDR3 loop is CASSLPAGVNYGYTF. In nucleotides, the CDR3 is TGTGCCAGCAGCTTGCCAGCGGGGGTAAACTATGGCTACACCTTC.

The chain carries TRBV11-2 and TRBJ1-2; 11 bases fit TRBD1. The germline gives CDR1 SGHAT, CDR2 FQNNGV. The V segment lost 6 bases and the J segment 4 bases; nucleotides outside the gene matches: 4. The CDR3 sequence is 14 residues long. CDR3 DNA sequence: TGTGCCAGCAGGGCGGGACAGGGGGGCTATGGCTACACCTTC. Its translation: CASRAGQGGYGYTF.

This clone is a singleton in its sample. The chain employs TRBV18 and TRBJ1-6; tentatively, D is TRBD1 (6 bases). V was shortened by 0 bases and J by 9 bases, with 15 bases between the two germline ends. CDR1 is KGHSH, CDR2 LQKENI, per germline. The CDR3 contains 16 residues. CDR3 bases: TGTGCCAGCTCACCACCGGTCCTACAGGGACGTTCACCCCTCCACTTT. Residues: CASSPPVLQGRSPLHF. The variable domain in full, with the rest retrieved from reference TRBV18 and TRBJ1-6, is NAGVMQNPRHLVRRRGQEARLRCSPMKGHSHVYWYRQLPEEGLKFMVYLQKENIIDESGMPKERFSAEFPKEGPSILRIQQVVRGDSAAYFCASSPPVLQGRSPLHFGNGTRLTVT.

V is TRBV6-1 and J is TRBJ2-7; 12 nucleotides align to TRBD2. V lost 2 bases to trimming and J lost 7 bases; unmatched junction nucleotides: 6. In germline, CDR1 is MNHNS, CDR2 SASEGT. CDR3 length: 15 residues. The CDR3 DNA sequence: TGTGCCAGCAGTGAACTAGCGGGGGGGCGAGGAGAGCAGTACTTC. Its protein is CASSELAGGRGEQYF.

In its sample, this clone was seen once. The gene calls are TRBV19 and TRBJ1-4; 9 nucleotides line up with TRBD1. The junction had 5 bases not matched to a gene; V was cut back by 4 bases and J by 8 bases. This CDR3 comprises 14 residues. The germline V gene encodes CDR1 LNHDA and CDR2 SQIVND (reference sequence). The chain's CDR3 is CASSKQGAGEKLFF. In nucleotides, the CDR3 is TGTGCCAGTAGTAAACAGGGGGCCGGGGAAAAACTGTTTTTT. The whole variable domain, remainder taken from reference TRBV19 and TRBJ1-4, is DGGITQSPKYLFRKEGQNVTLSCEQNLNHDAMYWYRQDPGQGLRLIYYSQIVNDFQKGDIAEGYSVSREKKESFPLTVTSAQKNPTAFYLCASSKQGAGEKLFFGSGTQLSVL.

With regard to this clone: The identical CDR3 is also encoded by other nucleotide sequences in the sample. V and J are TRBV30 and TRBJ1-4, with D perhaps matching TRBD1 (5 bases). The CDR3 has 13 residues. Germline V gene data show CDR1 as GTSNPN and CDR2 as SVGIG (reference sequence). V lost 1 base to trimming and J lost 8 bases, with 11 bases between them. CDR3 in DNA: TGTGCCTGGAGTGCCAGGGTTGGGGAAAAACTGTTTTTT. Amino acids: CAWSARVGEKLFF.